This T cell receptor (beta chain) was documented in a study of cytomegalovirus exposure and HLA in healthy donors. Points from the study as a whole: Later genetic work tied a missense DCLRE1C variant to beta-chain V and J trimming. As confirmed in vitro, a few CMV-associated chains were specific for CMV antigens.

CDR1 is SGHNT and CDR2 is YENEEA in the germline V gene. This CDR3 is 8 amino acids long. The PCR had 60 Vbeta and 13 Jbeta primers. Some clones are missing from TCRdb's copy, which holds only in-frame ones; the method was immunoSEQ multiplex PCR. The repertoire holds some 150,000 clones, about 70% seen once, with 1.5% to 2% in the top ten. The table lists this clone with a few counts. Its specificity is not known. Its ends do not fully match the called genes, so a read error is possible. The sequenced sample was PBMCs. This chain joins TRBV11-3 and TRBJ1-4; D unresolved. This clonotype was obtained from a woman in her thirties or forties in good health and CMV-seronegative. The CDR3, as DNA: TGTCTTTCCGTGAAAAACTGTTTT. Protein product: CLSVKNCF.